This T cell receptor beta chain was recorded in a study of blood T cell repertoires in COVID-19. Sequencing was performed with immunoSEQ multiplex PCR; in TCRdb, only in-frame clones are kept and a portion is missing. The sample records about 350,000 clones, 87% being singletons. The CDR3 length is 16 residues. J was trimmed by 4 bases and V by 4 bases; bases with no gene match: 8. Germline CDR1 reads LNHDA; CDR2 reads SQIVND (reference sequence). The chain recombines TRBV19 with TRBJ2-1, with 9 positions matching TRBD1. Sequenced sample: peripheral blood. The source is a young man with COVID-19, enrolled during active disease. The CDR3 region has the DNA TGTGCCAGTAGTACCTATACAGGGGGCGCGTACAATGAGCAGTTCTTC. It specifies CASSTYTGGAYNEQFF.